These 10 T cell receptor beta chains originate from one sample sequenced in a study of read filtering for tumor transcriptome and immune sequencing. Molecular barcoded adaptors covering alpha/delta and beta/gamma chains were used on approximately 400 ng RNA. TCRdb fed the reads into MiXCR, producing one record per CDR3 protein. The table lists 48,000 or so distinct CDR3 sequences, about 19% of them singletons. Sequencing was performed on a population of CD138-negative cells sorted from bone marrow. The receptors shown here come from a donor aged 40 or older with multiple myeloma.

This clonotype was observed many times. The chain is built from TRBV20-1 and TRBJ2-3; maybe TRBD1 (5 bases). Germline CDR1 is DFQATT and CDR2 is SNEGSKA (reference sequence). This CDR3 region has 15 residues. V was clipped by 6 bases and J by 0 bases, with 16 bases between them. The CDR3 loop is CSALDSVPSTDTQYF. CDR3 coding DNA: TGCAGTGCCCTAGACAGTGTTCCTAGCACAGATACGCAGTATTTT.

This clonotype was detected many times. The chain is built from TRBV18 and TRBJ2-7, with TRBD1 as a possible D gene (6 bases). V lost 5 bases, J lost 2 bases, and 10 bases lay in between. The length of the CDR3 is 13 residues. In germline, CDR1 is KGHSH, CDR2 LQKENI. This chain's CDR3 is CASSADSAYEQYF. The CDR3 region has the DNA TGTGCCAGCTCAGCGGACAGTGCCTACGAGCAGTACTTC.

This clonotype was seen repeatedly, ten times or more. The chain couples TRBV7-3 to TRBJ2-3, with TRBD2 matching over 10 bases. This CDR3 region has 17 residues. Trimming removed 5 bases from V and 3 bases from J; junction bases left unmatched: 11. Germline lookup yields CDR1 SGHTA and CDR2 FQGTGA. The DNA for the CDR3 is TGTGCCAGCAGCCGTTCTGGTGAAGCGGGAGGGACAGATACGCAGTATTTT. This sequence encodes CASSRSGEAGGTDTQYF.

This clonotype was seen many times. The chain joins TRBV2 to TRBJ2-4; D remains unclear. Germline V CDR1 and CDR2: SNHLY, FYNNEI. The length of the CDR3 is 13 residues. V gave up 11 bases and J gave up 0 bases, with 11 bases separating them. The CDR3 region is CAASPGAKNIQYF. Written as DNA, the CDR3 is TGTGCCGCTTCCCCGGGAGCCAAAAACATTCAGTACTTC.

Many counts were recorded for this clonotype. This chain uses TRBV29-1 with TRBJ2-7; D is unresolved. Trimming took off 7 bases at V and 5 bases at J, with 15 bases between the two ends. This CDR3 comprises 12 residues. Germline CDR1 and CDR2: SQVTM and ANQGSEA. The CDR3 region is CSATDGFHEQYF. The CDR3 nucleotides read TGCAGCGCCACGGACGGTTTCCACGAGCAGTACTTC.

At least ten counts were recorded for this clonotype. The rearrangement links TRBV20-1 to TRBJ2-2, with 9 bases aligning to TRBD1. With V trimmed by 2 bases and J by 1 base, 5 bases remained unmatched. Germline V CDR1 and CDR2: DFQATT, SNEGSKA (reference sequence). The CDR3 extends over 16 amino acids. The CDR3: CSARTGGGRNTGELFF. CDR3 in DNA: TGCAGTGCTAGAACAGGGGGCGGGAGGAACACCGGGGAGCTGTTTTTT.

The chain joins TRBV20-1 to TRBJ2-7; D not certain. Trimming removed 2 bases from V and 6 bases from J, with 26 bases in between. Germline CDR1 and CDR2: DFQATT and SNEGSKA (reference sequence). This CDR3 is 17 amino acids long. This CDR3 reads CSARIPSLTYQPGEQYF. The CDR3 region has the DNA TGCAGTGCTAGAATCCCGAGCTTAACCTATCAACCCGGCGAGCAGTACTTC.

This chain joins TRBV18 and TRBJ2-7, with 7 nucleotides matching TRBD1. The CDR3 loop spans 15 amino acids. Germline V lookup: CDR1 KGHSH, CDR2 LQKENI. The V gene end was trimmed by 0 bases and the J gene end by 0 bases; junction bases not matched to a gene: 2. The CDR3 DNA is TGTGCCAGCTCACCACCCAGGGGGAGCTCCTACGAGCAGTACTTC. This sequence encodes CASSPPRGSSYEQYF.

The chain is built from TRBV2 and TRBJ2-5, with 9 nucleotides matching TRBD1. Germline V gene data show CDR1 as SNHLY and CDR2 as FYNNEI. V gave up 6 bases and J gave up 2 bases; unmatched junction bases: 4. This CDR3 comprises 14 residues. In DNA form, the CDR3 reads TGTGCCAGCAGCGGACAGGGGATACAAGAGACCCAGTACTTC. It encodes CASSGQGIQETQYF.

This clonotype came up many times. The rearrangement uses TRBV10-3 and TRBJ2-1; TRBD2 matches at 10 bases. The CDR3 contains 16 residues. V was clipped by 2 bases and J by 4 bases; unmatched bases: 5. Germline V gives CDR1 ENHRY, CDR2 SYGVKD. This chain's CDR3 is CAISEPGTSVYNEQFF. The CDR3 nucleotides are TGTGCCATCAGTGAGCCCGGGACTAGCGTTTACAATGAGCAGTTCTTC.